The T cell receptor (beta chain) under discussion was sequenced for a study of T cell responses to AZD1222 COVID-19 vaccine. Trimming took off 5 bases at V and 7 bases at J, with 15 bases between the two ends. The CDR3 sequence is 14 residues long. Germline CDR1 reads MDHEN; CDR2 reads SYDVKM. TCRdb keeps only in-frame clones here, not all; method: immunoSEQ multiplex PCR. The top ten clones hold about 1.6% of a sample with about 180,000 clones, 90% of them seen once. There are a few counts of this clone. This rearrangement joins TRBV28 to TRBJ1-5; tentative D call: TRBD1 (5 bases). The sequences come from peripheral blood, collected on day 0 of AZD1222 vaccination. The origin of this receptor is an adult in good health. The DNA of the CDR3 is TGTGCCAGCAGTCTGATGACAGCCTCCCAGCCCCAGCATTTT. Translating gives CASSLMTASQPQHF.